The entry that follows covers one TCR beta chain sequence. The CDR3 has 15 residues. Trimming cost V 7 bases and J 2 bases; bases outside gene matches: 7. Germline V gene data show CDR1 as MNHEY and CDR2 as SVGAGI. In the study's own analysis: Cell counts per sample came from amplifying reference gene primers. The assay was immunoSEQ multiplex PCR, and TCRdb's table has in-frame clones only and misses some. V, J and clone size reflect that table, while D and trimming were determined from the DNA. The profile covers over 150,000 clones, with approximately 88% appearing a single time and about 3.9% taken by the ten largest. This record belongs to a study of blood T cell repertoires in COVID-19. Study in general: Researchers got acute and convalescent COVID-19 samples from the United States, Italy and Spain. Sample material is recorded as cDNA or gDNA derived from T cells, B-cell-depleted T cells, or PBMCs.

The receptor was isolated from a woman aged 55 to 70 who had recovered from COVID-19. The chain couples TRBV6-5 to TRBJ1-5; TRBD1 matches 8 bases. The source material was peripheral blood. As DNA, the CDR3 is TGTGCCAGCACCAGCGCAGGGGGCCGCAATCAGCCCCAGCATTTT. Protein product: CASTSAGGRNQPQHF.